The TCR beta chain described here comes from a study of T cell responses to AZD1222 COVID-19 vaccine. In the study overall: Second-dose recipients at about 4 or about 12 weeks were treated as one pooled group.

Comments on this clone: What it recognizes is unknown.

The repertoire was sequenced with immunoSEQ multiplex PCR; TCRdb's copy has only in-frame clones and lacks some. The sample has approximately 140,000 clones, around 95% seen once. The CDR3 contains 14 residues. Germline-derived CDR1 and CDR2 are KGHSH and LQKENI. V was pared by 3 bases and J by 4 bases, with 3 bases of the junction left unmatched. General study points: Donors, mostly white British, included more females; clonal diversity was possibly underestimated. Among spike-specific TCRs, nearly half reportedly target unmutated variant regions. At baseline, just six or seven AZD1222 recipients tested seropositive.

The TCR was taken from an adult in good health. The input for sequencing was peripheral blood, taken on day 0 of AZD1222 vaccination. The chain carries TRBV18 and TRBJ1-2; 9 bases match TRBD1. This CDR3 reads CASSPGQGVYGYTF. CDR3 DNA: TGTGCCAGCTCACCGGGACAGGGTGTCTATGGCTACACCTTC.